Detailed here is one T cell receptor (beta chain). Its target antigen remains unknown. Per-base quality was not reported, and no clone a single base away is much larger than it. A patient counted as having stable Graves' hyperthyroidism if no progression to ophthalmopathy occurred over 18 months of follow-up. Hyperthyroidism patients were newly diagnosed, with disease duration under 2 months, and aged 18 to 65 years. Exclusion was applied to patients with uncontrolled infections, other autoimmune diseases, pregnancy or lactation. Diagnoses were based on clinical symptoms, serum thyroxine and TRAb, thyroid ultrasound and orbital computed tomography. Ficoll-Paque density gradient centrifugation was used to isolate PBMCs from approximately 11 ml of fresh peripheral blood. Total RNA was extracted using Trizol reagent, and RNA quality was assessed on an Agilent 2100 Bioanalyzer. This entry belongs to a study of T cells in Graves' hyperthyroidism and ophthalmopathy (dated by TCRdb to between 2017 and 2020). In terms of the full investigation: Peripheral blood samples were taken at the time of initial diagnosis, prior to any treatment. Thyroid tissue and blood T-cell repertoires from about six Graves' hyperthyroidism patients were also compared in the study. The approximately 100 discovery patients were divided at random into training and test sets in a 7:3 ratio. The paper reports TCR Vbeta CDR3 sequencing of some 140 peripheral blood samples: around 45 ophthalmopathy, over 70 hyperthyroidism and roughly 17 progressor patients. A discovery cohort of approximately 100 patients, approximately 45 with Graves' ophthalmopathy and 55 to 60 with stable Graves' hyperthyroidism, was used to find distinguishing TCR V-J signatures. Once sampling was done, hyperthyroidism patients were given methimazole at a starting dose of 30 mg daily, whereas ophthalmopathy patients were given high-dose intravenous methylprednisolone. An independent validation cohort of about 19 hyperthyroidism patients and some 15 patients who later progressed to ophthalmopathy tested prospective prediction of ophthalmopathy.

The study at large found these results: Most expanded thyroid clonotypes (frequency above 0.001) were also detected in blood, suggesting blood repertoires may reflect thyroid immune responses. A model built on a 13 V-J signature distinguished ophthalmopathy from stable hyperthyroidism, reaching 85% to 90% sensitivity and 81.08% specificity in cross-validation and 80%/75% in testing. In validation, progression to ophthalmopathy was predicted by the model with nearly 71% sensitivity and roughly 76% specificity, a median of 6.5 months before onset. Sample size was not statistically predetermined, and investigators were not blinded to group allocation.

Counted from cysteine to phenylalanine, this CDR3 has 12 amino acids. Of the read, only the CDR3 DNA is kept; its 36 bases are in frame from base 1. V lost 9 bases and J lost 7 bases; the stretch between them is 15 bases long. The germline V gene (reference sequence) supplies CDR1 SGHAT and CDR2 FQDESV. The TCR beta CDR3 regions were amplified from the RNA transcripts. For the first round of RT-PCR on the TCR CDR3, the HTBI primer set was used together with the Qiagen OneStep RT-PCR kit. Libraries were constructed in a second round of multiplex PCR, after which size selection and purification were performed. Libraries were sequenced paired-end with 100 bp reads on an Illumina HiSeq2000. As for the authors' bioinformatics: SOAPnuke was used to process the raw data, throwing out any read that contained adapters or uncalled bases, had a mean Phred below 15, or lacked an exact constant-primer or identifier match. High-quality paired reads were merged using COPE v1.2.5, and each unique nucleotide sequence was defined as a clonotype. MiTCR v1.1 was used to align clonotypes to the IMGT TRBV, TRBD and TRBJ reference segments. The analysis included only V-J combinations with a frequency above 0.0001, which together covered 99% to 99.2% of the repertoires. A TCS score was defined as the ratio of F50 (clonal expansion) to E x V (chaos), with BLOSUM62-based TCRdist applied between CDR3 peptides within each V-J. Welch's t-statistics and random forest reduced roughly 500 V-J features to 10 to 15, which were used in a naive Bayes classifier (R e1071). Using fastp trimming at Q25 and MiXCR clonotype assembly, TCRdb reanalyzed the public sequencing data and kept in-frame beta chains. Each entry is one CDR3 protein sequence, shown with its most common DNA and genes. For this entry, the V and J calls and clone size follow TCRdb and not the study's own pipeline. The sample includes a few hundred thousand distinct CDR3 sequences, with more than 20% observed a single time. 73% of the sample rests with the top ten.

The chain uses TRBV11-1 and TRBJ2-5, with the D gene not clear enough to name. The specimen was blood. The source of this sequence is a man in his fifties or sixties with Graves' hyperthyroidism. CDR3 sequence: CASSSQFGTQYF. The sequenced DNA: TGTGCCAGTAGTTCCCAATTTGGGACCCAGTACTTC.